The rows below give T cell receptor beta chains drawn from one sample of a study of human T cells and chemical hapten exposure. TCRdb reanalysed the RACE reads using MiXCR and keeps one entry per CDR3 protein. The sample lists around 380,000 distinct CDR3 sequences, 4.5% to 5.5% occurring once. Sequencing was performed on whole blood, taken in connection with sensitization to the hapten diphenylcyclopropenone (DPC). The source is a woman between 18 and 30 years old with alopecia areata. Some clones in this sample may be carry-over from other donors' samples. Both conserved end residues are trimmed from each CDR3.

CDR3 length: 14; V gene: TRBV13; CDR3 protein: ASSPGTGLGTGELF
CDR3 length: 17; V gene: TRBV14; CDR3 protein: ASSQDRWTGGPGANVLT
CDR3 length: 12; V gene: TRBV7-3; CDR3 protein: ASSLQGEGTEAF
CDR3 length: 18; V gene: TRBV2; CDR3 protein: ASSKRSGNPTTGTYYEQY
CDR3 length: 12; V gene: TRBV9; CDR3 protein: ASSVGVVGTEAF
CDR3 length: 13; V gene: TRBV2; CDR3 protein: ASSEQGYTNEKLF
CDR3 length: 13; V gene: TRBV6-5; CDR3 protein: ASSYESGAAGELF
CDR3 length: 11; V gene: TRBV5-1; CDR3 protein: ASSRGDNNEQF
CDR3 length: 11; V gene: TRBV29-1; CDR3 protein: SGTGTGSYEQY
CDR3 length: 14; V gene: TRBV5-1; CDR3 protein: ASNLASGGAADTQY
CDR3 length: 12; V gene: TRBV20-1; CDR3 protein: SARQSGTTYEQY
CDR3 length: 14; V gene: TRBV10-3; CDR3 protein: AIGGKAGGAGNEQF
CDR3 length: 12; V gene: TRBV29-1; CDR3 protein: SVEGTATTDTQY
CDR3 length: 13; V gene: TRBV11-1; CDR3 protein: ASSPFDRGNTEAF
CDR3 length: 12; V gene: TRBV28; CDR3 protein: ASSFRQVAYEQY
CDR3 length: 12; V gene: TRBV20-1; CDR3 protein: SVNRDGSTDTQY
CDR3 length: 12; V gene: TRBV27; CDR3 protein: ASSPFWGELSYT
CDR3 length: 9; V gene: TRBV6-2/TRBV6-3; CDR3 protein: ASAQGTEQF
CDR3 length: 11; V gene: TRBV7-9; CDR3 protein: ASSLSLSEKLF
CDR3 length: 11; V gene: TRBV29-1; CDR3 protein: SAAKDTTYSHT
CDR3 length: 12; V gene: TRBV6-4; CDR3 protein: ATRLAGDTDTQY
CDR3 length: 12; V gene: TRBV18; CDR3 protein: ASSPQGGQDGYT
CDR3 length: 14; V gene: TRBV4-2; CDR3 protein: ASSQGSVNANYGYT
CDR3 length: 14; V gene: TRBV11-2; CDR3 protein: ASTLLITRGNSPLH
CDR3 length: 13; V gene: TRBV11-2; CDR3 protein: ASSLGPGSYNEQF
CDR3 length: 10; V gene: TRBV12-3/TRBV12-4; CDR3 protein: ASSIRRQPQH
CDR3 length: 13; V gene: TRBV24-1; CDR3 protein: ATSDNRGSYNEQF
CDR3 length: 13; V gene: TRBV7-2; CDR3 protein: ASSFRTGRADTQY
CDR3 length: 13; V gene: TRBV4-3; CDR3 protein: ASSQGKFRDNEQF
CDR3 length: 14; V gene: TRBV6-1; CDR3 protein: ASSDGLVWGITEAF
CDR3 length: 11; V gene: TRBV12-3/TRBV12-4; CDR3 protein: ASKRTPNTEAF
CDR3 length: 14; V gene: TRBV4-3; CDR3 protein: ASSQEGDSTNEKLF
CDR3 length: 16; V gene: TRBV21-1; CDR3 protein: ASSPRTGSIQYYNEQF
CDR3 length: 13; V gene: TRBV7-2; CDR3 protein: ASSSAEGAPDTQY
CDR3 length: 15; V gene: TRBV19; CDR3 protein: ASSIDRVGNSYNEQF
CDR3 length: 11; V gene: TRBV3-1; CDR3 protein: ASSQAGPYEQY
CDR3 length: 14; V gene: TRBV12-3/TRBV12-4; CDR3 protein: ASSFLAGGTTDTQY
CDR3 length: 13; V gene: TRBV20-1; CDR3 protein: SAPLLAGGTDTQY
CDR3 length: 13; V gene: TRBV10-3; CDR3 protein: AISERGTVNSPLH
CDR3 length: 12; V gene: TRBV7-9; CDR3 protein: ASSLAGKSDEQY
CDR3 length: 14; V gene: TRBV4-2; CDR3 protein: ASSQDWGTSGGRRF
CDR3 length: 13; V gene: TRBV9; CDR3 protein: ASSGGVSRTDTQY
CDR3 length: 10; V gene: TRBV20-1; CDR3 protein: SVFGFDYGYT
CDR3 length: 12; V gene: TRBV20-1; CDR3 protein: SVPTETYNSPLH
CDR3 length: 12; V gene: TRBV10-3; CDR3 protein: AISDSGLSYEQY
CDR3 length: 13; V gene: TRBV3-1; CDR3 protein: ASSHAATRSYEQY
CDR3 length: 13; V gene: TRBV2; CDR3 protein: ARGDSPSGANVLT
CDR3 length: 15; V gene: TRBV9; CDR3 protein: ASSPGTSGDNTDTQY
CDR3 length: 15; V gene: TRBV11-2; CDR3 protein: ASSLVAGIEGANVLT
CDR3 length: 13; V gene: TRBV20-1; CDR3 protein: SAERRTGFSYEQY
CDR3 length: 10; V gene: TRBV7-9; CDR3 protein: ASSSRTDGYT
CDR3 length: 13; V gene: TRBV9; CDR3 protein: ASSSRTDSGNTIY
CDR3 length: 13; V gene: TRBV6-5; CDR3 protein: ARIWRYPNTGELF
CDR3 length: 13; V gene: TRBV7-8; CDR3 protein: ASSLAQTGMNGYT